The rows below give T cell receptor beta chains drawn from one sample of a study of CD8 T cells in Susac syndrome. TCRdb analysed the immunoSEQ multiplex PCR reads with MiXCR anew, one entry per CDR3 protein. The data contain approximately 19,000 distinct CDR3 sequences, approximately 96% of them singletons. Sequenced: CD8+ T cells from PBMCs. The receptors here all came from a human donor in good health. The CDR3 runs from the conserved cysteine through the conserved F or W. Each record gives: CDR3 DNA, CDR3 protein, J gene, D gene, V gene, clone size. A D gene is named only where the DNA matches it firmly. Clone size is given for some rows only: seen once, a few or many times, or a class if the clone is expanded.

TGTGCCAGCAGCCTAAGGACCATGGGGGAAAAACTGTTTTTT CASSLRTMGEKLFF TRBJ1-4 NA TRBV7-8 once
TGTGCCAGCAGCTTTCCGGACAGTGCCCAAGTTAACTATGGCTACACCTTC CASSFPDSAQVNYGYTF TRBJ1-2 NA TRBV7-9 NA
TGTGCCAGCAGTTGGACGGATCCCCGTCAGTACTTC CASSWTDPRQYF TRBJ2-4 NA TRBV12-3/TRBV12-4 NA
TGTGCCAGCGGTGAAATAGTGGGGCGCCTTATCACGCAGTATTTT CASGEIVGRLITQYF TRBJ2-3 NA TRBV7-9 once
TGCAGCGTACCTCTCACAGATACGCAGTATTTT CSVPLTDTQYF TRBJ2-3 NA TRBV29-1 once
TGTGCCTGGACTCCCCTGGGACCGCCGTTGGCCAACGTCCTGACTTTC CAWTPLGPPLANVLTF TRBJ2-6 NA TRBV30 NA
TGTGCCAGCAGTGAATCTGTGGCCGTGGGCACAGATACGCAGTATTTT CASSESVAVGTDTQYF TRBJ2-3 NA TRBV2 NA
TGTGCCAGCAGTTTGGGCCTGAACACTGAAGCTTTCTTT CASSLGLNTEAFF TRBJ1-1 NA TRBV27 few
TGTGCCAGCAGCGTAGGTCGCGAGGAGCTGTTTTTT CASSVGREELFF TRBJ2-2 NA TRBV9 NA
TGTGCCATCAGTGACCCGGGGTCCGGGTCGGCCTACGAGCAGTACTTC CAISDPGSGSAYEQYF TRBJ2-7 NA TRBV10-3 NA
TGTGCCAGCAGCTTACTTTTGACTGAAGCTTTCTTT CASSLLLTEAFF TRBJ1-1 NA TRBV7-9 NA
TGTGCCAGCAGCTTGTTGGAGGAAGAGACCCAGTACTTC CASSLLEEETQYF TRBJ2-5 NA TRBV5-4 NA
TGCGCCAGCAGCTTGGGAGTGAACACCGGGGAGCTGTTTTTT CASSLGVNTGELFF TRBJ2-2 NA TRBV5-1 once